This T cell receptor beta chain was documented in a study of glioma-infiltrating T cells after dendritic cell vaccination (dated by TCRdb to 2016 to 2017). At the level of the whole study: A cohort of about 15 glioblastoma patients from Phase I and II dendritic cell vaccination trials was included, of whom 9 were newly diagnosed and 6 had recurrent disease. Survival after dendritic cell vaccination was correlated with TCR sequencing metrics such as TIL content and the overlap between tumor and blood repertoires. To make the vaccine, monocyte-derived dendritic cells were cultured for seven to eight days with IL-4 and GM-CSF and then pulsed overnight with autologous tumor lysate. Each patient got three intradermal injections of the dendritic cell vaccine, spaced at biweekly intervals, in the arm below the axilla. Between the early 2000s and the early 2010s, the patients were given dendritic cell vaccination pulsed with autologous tumor lysate. Deep sequencing of TCR beta CDR3 regions was used to quantify tumor-infiltrating lymphocyte content and compare tumor and blood repertoires in dendritic cell-vaccinated glioblastoma patients. The investigation overall reported the following: The three-group TCR overlap response model was described as speculative and requiring prospective validation. No direct relationship between TCR clonality and survival was found, suggesting a diverse polyclonal response may matter. Higher estimated pretreatment TIL content predicted longer time to progression and overall survival after dendritic cell vaccination. The cohort was small and heterogeneous, and full blood and tumor sets were available for few patients, with initial-recurrent tumor pairs available for even fewer patients.

Patients were selected on the basis of adequate residual fresh-frozen tumor tissue and more than two years of available survival data. Although molecular status otherwise differed among the glioblastoma patients, no patient had an isocitrate dehydrogenase mutation. PBMC collection took place before vaccination, two weeks after the third vaccination, and at tumor progression if progression occurred. The Qiagen DNeasy Blood extraction Kit was used to extract genomic DNA. From the cysteine up to the phenylalanine, the CDR3 has a length of 16 residues. Only the CDR3 portion is preserved as DNA: 48 bases, with reading frame beginning at the first base. The CDR1 and CDR2 encoded by the germline V gene are MDHEN and SYDVKM. Trimming at the junction amounts to 3 bases on V and 2 bases on J, and the germline ends lie 14 bases apart. This clone was detected only a few times. Its recognized antigen is unknown. No much larger clonotype is one base removed from it; base qualities were not supplied.

The immunoSEQ assay amplified TCRB CDR3 regions from 2 micrograms of genomic DNA, or from all available DNA when less than that amount was available. For multiplex PCR, 60 forward primers for TCR V beta segments and 13 reverse primers for J beta segments were used. To estimate the number of reads per starting template, synthetic control templates were added to each sample at limiting dilution. Sequencing produced 87 bp reads on the Illumina HiSeq System. As for the authors' bioinformatics: PCR and sequencing errors were removed by a nearest neighbor algorithm that merged closely related sequences. TCR overlap was measured as the percentage of unique tumor TCR beta sequences also present in the same patient's peripheral blood. TCRdb retrieved this table from immuneACCESS and kept in-frame rearrangements only. Not all clones are present; in checked studies, unresolved V genes account for under half, and no reason is known for the remainder. D and trimming come from the DNA, and the V and J calls and clone size come from that table. The sample table holds approximately 67,000 clones, of which around 81% were seen once. The leading ten clones occupy 7% to 9.5% of the sample.

This receptor chain uses TRBV28 and TRBJ2-4; no D gene can be assigned with confidence. The clonotype was recovered from a human donor with glioblastoma. The sequences come from blood, collected before dendritic cell vaccination. In nucleotides, the sequence is TGTGCCAGCAGTTTGCCCGCCGGAGATCCCAAAAACATTCAGTACTTC. It specifies CASSLPAGDPKNIQYF.